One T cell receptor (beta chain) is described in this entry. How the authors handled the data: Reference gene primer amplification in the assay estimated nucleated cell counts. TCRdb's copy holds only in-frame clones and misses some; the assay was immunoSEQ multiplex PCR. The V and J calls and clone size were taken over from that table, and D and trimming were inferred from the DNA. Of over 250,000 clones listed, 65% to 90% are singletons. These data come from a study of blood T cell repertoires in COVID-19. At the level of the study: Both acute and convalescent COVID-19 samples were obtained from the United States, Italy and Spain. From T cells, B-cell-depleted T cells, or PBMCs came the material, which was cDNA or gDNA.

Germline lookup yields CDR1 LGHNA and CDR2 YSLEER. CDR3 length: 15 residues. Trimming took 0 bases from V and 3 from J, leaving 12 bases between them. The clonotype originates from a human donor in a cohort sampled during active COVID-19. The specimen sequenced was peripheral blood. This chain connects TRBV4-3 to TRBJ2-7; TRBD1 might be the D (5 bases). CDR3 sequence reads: CASSQDQGFDYEQYF. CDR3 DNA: TGCGCCAGCAGCCAAGACCAGGGCTTCGACTACGAGCAGTACTTC.